This T cell receptor beta chain stems from a study of CD8 T cell repertoires and HIV-1 epitope variants. In the study overall: Controls were a CMV, EBV and flu peptide pool, Ebola AY9 negative control, and no-peptide well.

There are 16 residues in the CDR3. V was trimmed by 0 bases and J by 0 bases, leaving 13 bases between them. CDR1 and CDR2 (germline): SGHRS, YFSETQ. The assay was immunoSEQ multiplex PCR, and TCRdb's table has in-frame clones only and misses some. The sample includes thousands of clones, roughly 73% seen only once; the top ten take less than 55%. Comment on this clone: As yet, its antigen is unknown.

The chain carries TRBV5-1 and TRBJ2-7; D remains unclear. The sample was cultured CD8+ T cells derived from PBMCs. The clonotype was recovered from a male donor with HIV. The CDR3 DNA sequence: TGCGCCAGCAGCTTGGACATCACCGGGCCCTCCTACGAGCAGTACTTC. Residues: CASSLDITGPSYEQYF.